This is a list of T cell receptor beta chains from one sample in a study of cytomegalovirus exposure and HLA in healthy donors. Here immunoSEQ multiplex PCR was the method, and the copy in TCRdb shows in-frame clones only, minus some. The sample shows approximately 180,000 clones, around 90% of them seen only once. Sequences were obtained from PBMCs. The receptor source for this set is a woman between 18 and 30 years old in good health and CMV-seronegative. Each CDR3 is given with its conserved first and last residue. The order of the fields is CDR3 protein, CDR3 DNA, J gene, D gene, clone size, V gene. A D gene is named only where the DNA matches it firmly. Not all rows give a size; the values are once, few, many and, for expanded clones, a class.

CASSLRGRATGELFF TGTGCCAGCAGCTTAAGAGGGAGGGCCACCGGGGAGCTGTTTTTT TRBJ2-2 TRBD2 NA TRBV7-3
CASSSSDVFGGNEQFF TGTGCTAGCAGCTCCTCGGACGTCTTCGGGGGGAATGAGCAGTTCTTC TRBJ2-1 TRBD2 once TRBV7-7
CASSHRGGAIGYTF TGTGCCAGCAGCCATAGGGGGGGGGCGATTGGCTACACCTTC TRBJ1-2 NA NA TRBV4-2
CASSSGGATNEKLFF TGTGCCAGCAGTTCCGGGGGAGCAACTAATGAAAAACTGTTTTTT TRBJ1-4 NA NA TRBV28
CASSLGPDTEAFF TGTGCCAGCAGCTTGGGCCCGGACACTGAAGCTTTCTTT TRBJ1-1 NA NA TRBV7-9
CASSFQGAGANVLTF TGTGCCAGCAGCTTTCAGGGGGCTGGGGCCAACGTCCTGACTTTC TRBJ2-6 TRBD1 NA TRBV27
CASTLLSGHGAFF TGTGCCAGCACCCTCTTAAGTGGACATGGAGCTTTCTTT TRBJ1-1 NA NA TRBV11-2
CASSLAYGYTF TGTGCCAGCAGCTTGGCCTATGGCTACACCTTC TRBJ1-2 NA once TRBV11-2
CASSFLEGRVQPQHF TGTGCCAGCAGTTTTCTGGAGGGTCGGGTTCAGCCCCAGCATTTT TRBJ1-5 NA NA TRBV28
CASSSLTGGVGTEAFF TGCGCCAGCAGCTCATTGACAGGGGGCGTAGGCACTGAAGCTTTCTTT TRBJ1-1 TRBD1 NA TRBV5-1
CASSFRGDSNYGYTF TGTGCCAGCAGCTTCAGGGGGGACTCCAACTATGGCTACACCTTC TRBJ1-2 TRBD1 once TRBV7-2